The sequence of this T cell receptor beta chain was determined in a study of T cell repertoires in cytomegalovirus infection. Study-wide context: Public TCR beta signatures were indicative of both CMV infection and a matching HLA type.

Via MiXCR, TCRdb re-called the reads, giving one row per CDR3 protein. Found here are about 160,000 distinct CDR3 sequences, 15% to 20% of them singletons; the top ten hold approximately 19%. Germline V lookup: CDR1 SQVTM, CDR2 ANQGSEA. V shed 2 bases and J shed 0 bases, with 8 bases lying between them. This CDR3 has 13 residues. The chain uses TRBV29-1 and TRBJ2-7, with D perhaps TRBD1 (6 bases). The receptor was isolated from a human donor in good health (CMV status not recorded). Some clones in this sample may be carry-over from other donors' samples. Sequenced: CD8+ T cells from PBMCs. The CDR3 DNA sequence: TGCAGCGTTGAAACAGGGACCTCCTACGAGCAGTACTTC. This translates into CSVETGTSYEQYF.